What follows are 28 T cell receptor beta chains derived from one specimen sequenced in a study of beta chain features in type 1 diabetes. Notes on the study in general: Among patients with Type 1 diabetes, TCRB CDR3s were moderately but significantly shorter in every one of the four CD4+ subsets.

For these receptors, no antigen is known. TCRB transcripts that were expressed got sequenced, as all of the isolated RNA had been reverse transcribed. Assay: immunoSEQ multiplex PCR; the TCRdb copy retains only in-frame clones and omits some. The sample has 200,000 to 300,000 clones, about 11% seen once. Sequencing was carried out using naive CD4+ T cells from blood. These receptors were taken from a man aged 25 to 40 with type 1 diabetes.

The V and J genes are TRBV6-4 and TRBJ1-2; 8 bases are shared with TRBD1. This CDR3 contains 14 residues. From germline, CDR1 is MRHNA and CDR2 SNTAGT. The ends lost 3 bases at V and 4 bases at J; junction bases unmatched: 4. The CDR3 bases are TGTGCCAGCAGTGAGGGGACAGGAGCCTATGGCTACACCTTC. Amino acids: CASSEGTGAYGYTF.

This clone has only a few counts. The chain employs TRBV30 and TRBJ1-6; TRBD1 is a possible D gene (5 bases). Germline V lookup: CDR1 GTSNPN, CDR2 SVGIG (reference sequence). CDR3 size: 15 residues. V was trimmed by 1 base and J by 5 bases, leaving 12 bases between them. The CDR3 sequence is CAWSGGGTNNSPLHF. CDR3 bases: TGTGCCTGGAGTGGGGGGGGGACGAATAATTCACCCCTCCACTTT.

CDR3 sequence: CASRPGTGGRGTQYF. The DNA for the CDR3 is TGTGCCAGCAGGCCCGGGACAGGGGGTAGGGGGACCCAGTACTTC. The chain uses TRBV2 and TRBJ2-5; the match to TRBD1 covers 11 bases. After removal of 6 bases from V and 7 bases from J, the junction contained 10 bases not matched to a gene. CDR1 and CDR2 (germline): SNHLY, FYNNEI. CDR3 length: 15 amino acids.

In this sample, this clone turned up a few times. The genes are TRBV5-4 and TRBJ2-7; a weak D match, TRBD2 (7 bases). Germline CDR1 SGHNT, CDR2 YYREEE (reference sequence). Trimming shortened V by 6 bases and J by 7 bases, and 20 bases separated the two germline ends. This CDR3 is built from 14 residues. The CDR3 region has the DNA TGTGCCAGCACTGCGGGGGCTCCAAGCGGAGAGCAGTACTTC. It specifies CASTAGAPSGEQYF. The whole variable domain, filled in from reference TRBV5-4 and TRBJ2-7, reads ETGVTQSPTHLIKTRGQQVTLRCSSQSGHNTVSWYQQALGQGPQFIFQYYREEENGRGNFPPRFSGLQFPNYSSELNVNALELDDSALYLCASTAGAPSGEQYFGPGTRLTVT.

This clone was counted between two and nine times. The V gene is TRBV11-3, the J gene TRBJ1-5; TRBD1 aligns across 9 bases. The V gene end was trimmed by 8 bases and the J gene end by 2 bases; junction bases not matched to a gene: 10. There are 16 residues in the CDR3. Per the germline V gene, CDR1 is SGHNT and CDR2 is YENEEA. The CDR3 is CASPTGGMSGNQPQHF. DNA for the CDR3: TGTGCCAGCCCGACAGGGGGGATGTCTGGCAATCAGCCCCAGCATTTT.

V and J are TRBV5-1 and TRBJ2-6; TRBD1 aligns across 8 bases. V dropped 5 bases and J dropped 2; count of bases not matched to a gene: 3. Germline assignment: CDR1 SGHRS and CDR2 YFSETQ. This CDR3 has 15 amino acids. The CDR3 here is CASRPDRAGANVLTF. CDR3 coding DNA: TGCGCCAGCAGGCCGGACAGGGCTGGGGCCAACGTCCTGACTTTC.

This clone was seen more than once but under ten times. The J gene is TRBJ2-1, the V gene TRBV4-1, with D possibly being TRBD1 (6 bases). There are 14 residues in the CDR3. The ends were cut back, 4 bases at V and 4 bases at J, with 11 bases in the middle. CDR1 is MGHRA, CDR2 YSYEKL, per germline. As DNA, the CDR3 is TGCGCCAGCAGCCCCCAGGGGTTATACAATGAGCAGTTCTTC. It yields the protein CASSPQGLYNEQFF.

The chain combines TRBV10-3 with TRBJ1-2; maybe TRBD1 (6 bases). V was cut by 0 bases and J by 2 bases, with 13 bases left in between. Germline V gives CDR1 ENHRY, CDR2 SYGVKD. The CDR3 is 16 amino acids. The CDR3 is CAISESTQGGNYGYTF. DNA for the CDR3: TGTGCCATCAGTGAGTCGACACAGGGTGGGAACTATGGCTACACCTTC.

The V call is TRBV9, the J call TRBJ2-1, with D possibly matching TRBD1 (6 bases). The germline V gene has CDR1 SGDLS and CDR2 YYNGEE. The CDR3 length is 13 residues. V lost 4 bases and J 12 bases, leaving 17 bases between the germline ends. The CDR3 loop is CASSSEARGVQFF. The DNA of the CDR3 is TGTGCCAGCAGCTCAGAGGCCAGGGGAGTGCAGTTCTTC.

The chain combines TRBV5-1 with TRBJ2-5; 7 bases fit TRBD2. Trimming cost V 7 bases and J 5 bases; bases outside gene matches: 2. Per germline, CDR1 SGHRS and CDR2 YFSETQ. CDR3 length: 11 amino acids. DNA of the CDR3: TGCGCCAGCCGGGAGGAGGAGACCCAGTACTTC. Its protein product is CASREEETQYF.

Written as DNA, the CDR3 is TGTGCCAGCTCAAGGGGGTACGAGCAGTACTTC. This translates into CASSRGYEQYF. The V call is TRBV18, the J call TRBJ2-7; maybe TRBD1 (6 bases). The CDR3 spans 11 residues. V was pared by 5 bases and J by 4 bases, with 6 bases between. The V gene's germline CDR1 is KGHSH and CDR2 LQKENI.

J is TRBJ1-1 and V is TRBV11-1; D call uncertain. CDR3 length: 16 amino acids. Germline V gene sequence: CDR1 SGHAT, CDR2 FQDESV (reference sequence). V lost 3 bases and J lost 0, with 14 bases in between. CDR3 nucleotide sequence: TGTGCCAGCAGCTTGTTGGGCAGTCCAATGAACACTGAAGCTTTCTTT. Residues: CASSLLGSPMNTEAFF.

This clone occurred a few times. This chain joins TRBV6-5 and TRBJ2-3; 7 bases are shared with TRBD1. The CDR3 is made up of 15 amino acids. The germline CDR1 and CDR2 sequences are MNHEY and SVGAGI. J gave up 4 bases and V 8 bases, and 12 bases lay outside the gene matches. The CDR3 region has the DNA TGTGCCAGCGGGAGACAGGGCCTTGGCCCAGATACGCAGTATTTT. Amino acids: CASGRQGLGPDTQYF.

The chain combines TRBV4-1 with TRBJ1-1; TRBD1 matches at 8 bases. CDR1 MGHRA and CDR2 YSYEKL come from the germline V gene. Trimming removed 2 bases from V and 9 bases from J; junction bases left unmatched: 11. CDR3 length equals 15 residues. The CDR3 nucleotides read TGCGCCAGCAGCCAAACTACAACAGGGGGAGGTAAAGCTTTCTTT. Translated, it gives CASSQTTTGGGKAFF.

The chain carries TRBV7-9 and TRBJ1-2; the D is unclear. From germline, CDR1 is SEHNR and CDR2 FQNEAQ (reference sequence). Deletions cut 2 bases from V and 5 bases from J, with 9 bases between. This CDR3 contains 13 residues. This CDR3 is CASSLNSQYGYTF. For the CDR3, the DNA is TGTGCCAGCAGCTTAAATAGCCAGTATGGCTACACCTTC.

This clone was observed a handful of times. The V gene is TRBV7-8, the J gene TRBJ2-5; tentative D call: TRBD2 (7 bases). The CDR3 contains 14 residues. The germline V gene encodes CDR1 SGHVS and CDR2 FQNEAQ. V lost 3 bases and J 5 bases, leaving 13 bases between the germline ends. The CDR3 nucleotides read TGTGCCAGCAGCTTTAGGGGGGGGTTGGAGACCCAGTACTTC. Translating it yields CASSFRGGLETQYF.

The rearrangement links TRBV7-9 to TRBJ2-6; tentatively, D is TRBD1 (5 bases). Looked up from germline, CDR1 is SEHNR and CDR2 is FQNEAQ (reference sequence). V lost 4 bases and J 1 base, leaving 8 bases between the germline ends. This CDR3 comprises 15 residues. The CDR3 DNA reads TGTGCCAGCAGCTCCCCAGGGTCTGGGGCCAACGTCCTGACTTTC. This encodes CASSSPGSGANVLTF.

The V and J genes are TRBV4-1 and TRBJ1-4, with no clear D. V was trimmed by 4 bases and J by 11 bases, leaving 20 bases between them. Germline V gene lookup returns CDR1 MGHRA and CDR2 YSYEKL. The CDR3 is made up of 15 amino acids. In nucleotides, the CDR3 is TGCGCCAGCAGCCCCCCTCTACGGCGGCCCACTAAACTGTTTTTT. This gives the protein CASSPPLRRPTKLFF.

This clone was detected a few times. This chain links TRBV5-1 with TRBJ2-5, with a weak D call TRBD1 (6 bases). V dropped 4 bases and J dropped 3 bases, with 13 bases sitting between them. Germline-derived CDR1 and CDR2 are SGHRS and YFSETQ. The CDR3 has 14 amino acids. The CDR3 here is CASSPQGSEETQYF. CDR3 DNA: TGCGCCAGCAGCCCACAGGGTTCGGAAGAGACCCAGTACTTC.

This clone has more than one count but fewer than ten. J is TRBJ1-3 and V is TRBV7-9, with a tentative D call TRBD1 (5 bases). Germline-derived CDR1 and CDR2 are SEHNR and FQNEAQ (reference sequence). V was clipped by 5 bases and J by 0 bases, with 11 bases between them. This CDR3 comprises 15 residues. The CDR3 nucleotides read TGTGCCAGCAGCCTACGACAGAGCTCTGGAAACACCATATATTTT. It translates to CASSLRQSSGNTIYF.

This rearrangement joins TRBV6-5 to TRBJ2-5, with TRBD1 as a possible D gene (6 bases). The CDR3 totals 14 residues. Germline V gene sequence: CDR1 MNHEY, CDR2 SVGAGI. V was trimmed by 6 bases and J by 4 bases, leaving 15 bases between them. CDR3 loop: CASRPPGVLETQYF. CDR3 DNA sequence: TGTGCCAGCAGACCCCCAGGGGTATTAGAGACCCAGTACTTC.

This clone occurred a few times. This chain links TRBV7-3 with TRBJ2-5; maybe TRBD2 (6 bases). The CDR3 runs 14 residues. V was cut by 3 bases and J by 1 base, with 9 bases left in between. Germline V CDR1 and CDR2: SGHTA, FQGTGA. The chain's CDR3 is CASSFYGGQETQYF. As DNA, the CDR3 is TGTGCCAGCAGCTTCTACGGGGGCCAAGAGACCCAGTACTTC.

Details on this clone: A junction end diverges from the germline sequence, so it may reflect a read error. The J gene is TRBJ1-1, the V gene TRBV4-1; no firm D call. CDR1 is MGHRA, CDR2 YSYEKL, per germline. There are 12 residues in the CDR3. The CDR3 here is CASSQSASRRVF. The CDR3 region has the DNA TGCGCCAGCAGCCAATCGGCGAGTAGGAGGGTGTTT.

The rearrangement joins TRBV28 to TRBJ1-2, with TRBD1 matching 8 bases. J lost 5 bases, V lost 4 bases, and 9 bases had no gene match. Germline V gives CDR1 MDHEN, CDR2 SYDVKM. The CDR3 has 15 residues. The CDR3 DNA reads as TGTGCCAGCAGTTCAGGACAGGGCGGAGGGTATGGCTACACCTTC. It encodes CASSSGQGGGYGYTF.

The rearrangement joins TRBV11-2 to TRBJ2-5; D gene ambiguous. Trimming removed 3 bases from V and 1 base from J, with 9 bases in between. Germline V lookup: CDR1 SGHAT, CDR2 FQNNGV. The CDR3 runs 14 residues. CDR3 in amino acids: CASSFRDFQETQYF. CDR3 bases: TGTGCCAGCAGCTTCCGTGACTTCCAAGAGACCCAGTACTTC.

This rearrangement joins TRBV6-5 to TRBJ1-5; the D gene is possibly TRBD1 (5 bases). CDR1 and CDR2 from the germline V gene are MNHEY and SVGAGI. There are 14 residues in the CDR3. V was clipped by 5 bases and J by 11 bases, with 19 bases between them. CDR3 protein: CASSPTVTFRAQHF. In DNA, the CDR3 is TGTGCCAGCAGTCCGACAGTTACATTCCGGGCCCAGCATTTT.

The chain carries TRBV7-2 and TRBJ2-1; the match to TRBD1 covers 9 bases. The CDR3 runs to 13 residues. The germline V gene has CDR1 SGHTA and CDR2 FQGNSA. J lost 9 bases, V lost 8 bases, and 8 bases had no gene match. For the CDR3, the DNA is TGTGCCAGCGGCCGACAGGGGGACGGTGAGCAGTTCTTC. Translation: CASGRQGDGEQFF.

This clone appeared a few times. The CDR3 sequence is CSVVRAGVGGELFF. CDR3 sequence (DNA): TGCAGCGTTGTCCGCGCAGGGGTGGGCGGGGAGCTGTTTTTT. The genes are TRBV29-1 and TRBJ2-2; weak D call: TRBD1 (6 bases). Germline V gene lookup returns CDR1 SQVTM and CDR2 ANQGSEA. The CDR3 consists of 14 residues. The ends were cut back, 4 bases at V and 7 bases at J, with 16 bases in the middle.